Listed below are T cell receptor beta chains from one sample, sequenced in a study of beta chain features in type 1 diabetes. Profiled with immunoSEQ multiplex PCR; TCRdb holds only in-frame clones, not every one. The table includes 150,000 to 160,000 clones, 8.5% to 14% detected once. The sequenced material came from central memory CD4+ T cells from blood. The receptors come from a man younger than 30 in good health. The CDR3 runs from the conserved cysteine through the conserved F or W. A D gene is named only where the DNA matches it firmly. Size is stated for part of the rows, as once, few or many counts, or as a class when the clone is expanded.

clone_size j_call v_call d_call cdr3_length cdr3_aa cdr3_nt
NA TRBJ1-2 TRBV7-6 TRBD1 15 CASSPGQGANYGYTF TGTGCCAGCAGCCCAGGACAGGGGGCTAACTATGGCTACACCTTC
few TRBJ2-7 TRBV4-3 TRBD1 15 CASSREQGSAYEQYF TGCGCCAGCAGCCGGGAACAGGGGAGCGCCTACGAGCAGTACTTC
NA TRBJ1-5 TRBV30 NA 13 CAVSPGSNQPQHF TGTGCCGTATCTCCCGGGAGCAATCAGCCCCAGCATTTT
many TRBJ2-7 TRBV28 TRBD1 15 CASSSLGQGSYEQYF TGTGCCAGCAGTTCCCTCGGACAGGGCTCCTACGAGCAGTACTTC
few TRBJ1-6 TRBV6-5 NA 15 CASSYQPTGNSPLHF TGTGCCAGCAGTTACCAGCCCACTGGAAATTCACCCCTCCACTTT
NA TRBJ2-3 TRBV10-3 TRBD2 13 CAISPAGENTQYF TGTGCCATCAGTCCCGCGGGGGAGAATACGCAGTATTTT
NA TRBJ1-5 TRBV29-1 NA 13 CSVEMRPNQPQHF TGCAGCGTTGAAATGCGACCAAATCAGCCCCAGCATTTT
few TRBJ1-2 TRBV6-5 TRBD1 14 CASSTGTALSGYTF TGTGCCAGCAGTACCGGGACAGCCCTCTCGGGCTACACCTTC
NA TRBJ2-7 TRBV28 NA 12 CASSSTPAKQYF TGTGCCAGCAGTTCGACCCCTGCCAAGCAGTACTTC
NA TRBJ2-5 TRBV28 NA 14 CASSSAGSRGYQYF TGTGCCAGCAGTTCCGCAGGATCTAGGGGGTACCAGTACTTC
few TRBJ1-5 TRBV29-1 NA 13 CSVESSQFEPQHF TGCAGCGTTGAATCCTCTCAGTTCGAGCCCCAGCATTTT
many TRBJ2-1 TRBV15 TRBD2 16 CATSRDQAGLGNEQFF TGTGCCACCAGCAGAGACCAAGCGGGATTAGGGAATGAGCAGTTCTTC
few TRBJ2-3 TRBV25-1 NA 12 CASSPSTDTQYF TGTGCCAGCAGCCCTAGCACAGATACGCAGTATTTT
few TRBJ2-4 TRBV5-1 NA 16 CASSLAGSQAKNIQYF TGCGCCAGCAGCTTGGCAGGGAGTCAAGCCAAAAACATTCAGTACTTC
few TRBJ1-6 TRBV18 TRBD1 15 CASSAGTGGDSPLHF TGTGCCAGCTCGGCCGGGACAGGGGGTGATTCACCCCTCCACTTT
few TRBJ2-7 TRBV25-1 TRBD1 16 CASSEWGDRGPLEQYF TGTGCCAGCAGTGAATGGGGAGACAGGGGACCTCTCGAGCAGTACTTC
NA TRBJ2-7 TRBV1 NA 15 CTSNLSGQGSNEQYF TGCACCAGCAACCTCTCGGGACAGGGGTCGAACGAGCAGTACTTC
NA TRBJ2-3 TRBV29-1 NA 14 CSVGGTRSTDTQYF TGCAGCGTTGGGGGGACACGATCGACAGATACGCAGTATTTT
few TRBJ2-7 TRBV5-1 NA 13 CASSLTSTYEQYF TGCGCCAGCAGCTTGACCTCGACCTACGAGCAGTACTTC
NA TRBJ2-5 TRBV5-6 TRBD2 14 CASSSGLVKETQYF TGTGCCAGCAGCTCGGGACTAGTAAAAGAGACCCAGTACTTC
few TRBJ2-7 TRBV28 NA 15 CASSLNRGGSYEQYF TGTGCCAGCAGCCTCAACAGGGGCGGGAGCTACGAGCAGTACTTC
many TRBJ2-1 TRBV28 NA 14 CATNGQASYNEQFF TGTGCCACGAACGGGCAGGCTTCCTACAATGAGCAGTTCTTC
NA TRBJ2-5 TRBV28 NA 14 CASSGRQNQETQYF TGTGCCAGCAGTGGCCGACAGAACCAAGAGACCCAGTACTTC
NA TRBJ2-1 TRBV5-1 NA 12 CASRRDIYEQFF TGCGCCAGCAGACGGGACATCTATGAGCAGTTCTTC
few TRBJ1-2 TRBV7-2 NA 17 CASINSPWDTRSYGYTF TGTGCCAGCATCAATTCGCCCTGGGACACCCGCTCCTATGGCTACACCTTC
NA TRBJ2-2 TRBV14 NA 14 CASSQDRGTGELFF TGTGCCAGCAGCCAAGATCGCGGCACCGGGGAGCTGTTTTTT
few TRBJ1-1 TRBV6-5 NA 14 CASSYDRRNTEAFF TGTGCCAGCAGTTACGACAGGAGGAACACTGAAGCTTTCTTT
NA TRBJ1-2 TRBV7-2 NA 13 CASSIYREAGYTF TGTGCCAGCAGCATTTACAGGGAGGCGGGCTACACCTTC
NA TRBJ1-1 TRBV13 NA 14 CASSFFDTNSGAFF TGTGCCAGCAGCTTTTTCGACACAAACAGCGGAGCTTTCTTT
few TRBJ1-2 TRBV6-5 TRBD1 15 CASSYSPTGSYGYTF TGTGCCAGCAGTTACTCTCCGACAGGGTCCTATGGCTACACCTTC
few TRBJ2-1 TRBV9 TRBD2 16 CASSSLTSNLFNEQFF TGTGCCAGCAGCTCTTTGACTAGCAACCTCTTCAATGAGCAGTTCTTC
few TRBJ2-7 TRBV5-1 TRBD2 13 CASSFSAGAEQYF TGCGCCAGCAGCTTTTCAGCGGGGGCCGAGCAGTACTTC
NA TRBJ1-1 TRBV4-3 TRBD1 15 CASSLLDRGNTEAFF TGCGCCAGCAGCCTGCTCGACAGGGGGAACACTGAAGCTTTCTTT
few TRBJ1-3 TRBV27 NA 14 CASSLLGSGNTIYF TGTGCCAGCAGTTTACTCGGCTCTGGAAACACCATATATTTT
NA TRBJ2-1 TRBV5-1 TRBD2 18 CASSPGTSGRKTYNEQFF TGCGCCAGCAGCCCTGGGACTAGCGGGAGGAAGACCTACAATGAGCAGTTCTTC
NA TRBJ1-2 TRBV27 NA 14 CASSPRRAAWGYTF TGTGCCAGCAGTCCTCGTCGGGCAGCCTGGGGCTACACCTTC
NA TRBJ1-4 TRBV9 TRBD1 15 CASSSRTGGDEKLFF TGTGCCAGCAGCTCCCGGACAGGGGGGGATGAAAAACTGTTTTTT
NA TRBJ2-4 TRBV7-2 NA 11 CASSAGLRPYF TGTGCCAGCAGCGCGGGACTTAGGCCCTACTTC
few TRBJ1-2 TRBV6-5 NA 11 CASSQGLGYTF TGTGCCAGCAGTCAGGGGCTTGGCTACACCTTC
few TRBJ2-5 TRBV30 NA 11 CAWGVKETQYF TGTGCCTGGGGGGTGAAAGAGACCCAGTACTTC
NA TRBJ1-2 TRBV28 NA 13 CASSLAQAGGYTF TGTGCCAGCAGTTTGGCACAGGCCGGGGGCTACACCTTC
NA TRBJ2-7 TRBV25-1 TRBD2 15 CASSSAGGPPGEQYF TGTGCCAGCAGTTCAGCGGGAGGCCCCCCGGGGGAGCAGTACTTC
NA TRBJ1-1 TRBV9 NA 14 CASSVDTGWTEAFF TGTGCCAGCAGCGTTGACACAGGGTGGACTGAAGCTTTCTTT
NA TRBJ2-1 TRBV18 NA 16 CASSPRGVSSYNEQFF TGTGCCAGCTCTCCGAGGGGGGTCAGCTCCTACAATGAGCAGTTCTTC
many TRBJ2-7 TRBV7-2 NA 12 CASSRTTAEQYF TGTGCCAGCAGCCGTACGACAGCCGAGCAGTACTTC
few TRBJ2-2 TRBV5-4 NA 16 CASRPTGPDYTGELFF TGTGCCAGCAGGCCAACCGGGCCGGACTACACCGGGGAGCTGTTTTTT
few TRBJ2-1 TRBV7-9 TRBD2 14 CASSPPTSRNEQFF TGTGCCAGCAGCCCTCCGACTAGCAGGAATGAGCAGTTCTTC
few TRBJ2-7 TRBV7-2 NA 11 CASSLGFAQYF TGTGCCAGCAGCTTAGGGTTCGCGCAGTACTTC
few TRBJ2-7 TRBV29-1 NA 11 CSAKRRNEQYF TGCAGCGCCAAGAGGAGGAACGAGCAGTACTTC
NA TRBJ2-7 TRBV10-3 TRBD1 14 CAISETGDTYEQYF TGTGCCATCAGTGAGACAGGGGATACGTACGAGCAGTACTTC
NA TRBJ2-5 TRBV7-9 NA 12 CASSLGQETQYF TGTGCCAGCAGCTTAGGCCAAGAGACCCAGTACTTC
NA TRBJ1-1 TRBV5-1 NA 13 CASSFQGSTEAFF TGCGCCAGCAGCTTCCAGGGGTCCACTGAAGCTTTCTTT
NA TRBJ2-5 TRBV7-2 TRBD1 15 CASSSDPTGGETQYF TGTGCCAGCAGCTCCGACCCGACAGGGGGAGAGACCCAGTACTTC
few TRBJ2-7 TRBV25-1 TRBD1 15 CASSVGDRTDYEQYF TGTGCCAGCAGTGTCGGGGACAGGACAGACTACGAGCAGTACTTC
NA TRBJ1-6 TRBV2 NA 14 CASKNRPGHSPLHF TGTGCCAGCAAAAACCGCCCAGGGCATTCACCCCTCCACTTT